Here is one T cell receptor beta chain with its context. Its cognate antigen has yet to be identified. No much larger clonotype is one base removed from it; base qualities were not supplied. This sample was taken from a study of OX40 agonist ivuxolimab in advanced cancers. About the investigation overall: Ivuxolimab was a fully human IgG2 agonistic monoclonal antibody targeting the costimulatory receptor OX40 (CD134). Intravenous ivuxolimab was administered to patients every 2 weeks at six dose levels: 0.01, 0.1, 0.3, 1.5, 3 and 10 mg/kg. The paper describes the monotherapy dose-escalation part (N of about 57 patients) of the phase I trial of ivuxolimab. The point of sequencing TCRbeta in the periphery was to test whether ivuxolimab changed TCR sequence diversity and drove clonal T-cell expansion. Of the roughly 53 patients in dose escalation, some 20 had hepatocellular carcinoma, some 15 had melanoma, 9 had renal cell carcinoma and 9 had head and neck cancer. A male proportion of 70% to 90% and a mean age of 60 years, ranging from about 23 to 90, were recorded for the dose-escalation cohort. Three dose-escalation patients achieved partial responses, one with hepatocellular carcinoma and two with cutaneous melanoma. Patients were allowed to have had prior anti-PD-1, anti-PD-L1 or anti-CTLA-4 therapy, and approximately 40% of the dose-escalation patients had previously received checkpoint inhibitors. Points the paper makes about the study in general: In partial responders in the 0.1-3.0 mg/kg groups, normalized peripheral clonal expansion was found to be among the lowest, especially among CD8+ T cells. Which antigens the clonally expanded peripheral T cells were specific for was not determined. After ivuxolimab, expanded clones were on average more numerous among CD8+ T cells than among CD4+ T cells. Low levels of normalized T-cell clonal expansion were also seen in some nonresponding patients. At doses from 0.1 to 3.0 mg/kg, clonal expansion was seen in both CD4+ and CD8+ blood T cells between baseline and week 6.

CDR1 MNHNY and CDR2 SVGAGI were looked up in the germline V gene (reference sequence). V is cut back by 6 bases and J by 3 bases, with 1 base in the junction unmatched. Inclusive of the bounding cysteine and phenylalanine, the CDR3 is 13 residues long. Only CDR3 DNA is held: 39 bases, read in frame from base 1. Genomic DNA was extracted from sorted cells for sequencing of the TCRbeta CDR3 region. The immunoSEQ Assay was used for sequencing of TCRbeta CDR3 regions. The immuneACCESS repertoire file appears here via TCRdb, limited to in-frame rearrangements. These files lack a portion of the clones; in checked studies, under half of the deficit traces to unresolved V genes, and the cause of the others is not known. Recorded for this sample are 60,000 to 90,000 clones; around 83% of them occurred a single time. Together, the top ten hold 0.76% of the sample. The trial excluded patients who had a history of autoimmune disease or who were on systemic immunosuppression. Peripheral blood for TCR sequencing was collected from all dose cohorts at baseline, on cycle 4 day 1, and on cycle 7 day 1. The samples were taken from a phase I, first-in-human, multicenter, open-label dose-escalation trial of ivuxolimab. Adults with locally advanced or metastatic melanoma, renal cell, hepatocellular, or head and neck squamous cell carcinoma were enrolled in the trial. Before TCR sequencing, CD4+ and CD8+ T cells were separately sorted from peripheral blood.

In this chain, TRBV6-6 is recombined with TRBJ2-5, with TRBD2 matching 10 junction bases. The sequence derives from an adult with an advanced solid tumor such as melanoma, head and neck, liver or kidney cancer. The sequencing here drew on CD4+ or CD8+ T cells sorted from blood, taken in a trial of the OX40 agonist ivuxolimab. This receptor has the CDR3 CASRGLAEETQYF. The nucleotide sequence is TGTGCCAGCAGAGGACTAGCGGAAGAGACCCAGTACTTC.